Listed below are T cell receptor beta chains from one sample, sequenced in a study of blood T cell repertoires in COVID-19. TCRdb's copy holds only in-frame clones and misses some; the assay was immunoSEQ multiplex PCR. The table has around 310,000 clones, about nine tenths seen once. The sample comprised PBMCs or T cells enriched from blood (not recorded which). Receptor source: a woman in her 30s who had recovered from COVID-19. Both conserved end residues are part of each CDR3. D genes are given only for firm matches. Clone size is given for some rows only: seen once, a few or many times, or a class if the clone is expanded.

J: TRBJ1-2; length: 13; D: TRBD1; V: TRBV11-2; size: NA; DNA: TGTGCCAGCAGCTTAGCGGGACAGGGAGGCTACACCTTC; CDR3: CASSLAGQGGYTF
J: TRBJ2-7; length: 12; D: NA; V: TRBV11-2; size: NA; DNA: TGTGCCAGCAGCCTAAGGGAGTCCGAGCAGTACTTC; CDR3: CASSLRESEQYF
J: TRBJ2-1; length: 16; D: NA; V: TRBV28; size: NA; DNA: TGTGCCAGCAGTTCCCCCGGGGTTTGGCCATACAATGAGCAGTTCTTC; CDR3: CASSSPGVWPYNEQFF
J: TRBJ2-3; length: 12; D: NA; V: TRBV24-1; size: NA; DNA: TGTGCCACCAGTGCGGGAACAGATACGCAGTATTTT; CDR3: CATSAGTDTQYF
J: TRBJ2-1; length: 14; D: NA; V: TRBV9; size: NA; DNA: TGTGCCAGCAGCGGGGGACACCGGGCGACGGGGCAGTTCTTC; CDR3: CASSGGHRATGQFF
J: TRBJ2-7; length: 14; D: NA; V: TRBV19; size: few; DNA: TGTGCCAGTAGTGCGACAGCAGACTCCTACGAGCAGTACTTC; CDR3: CASSATADSYEQYF
J: TRBJ1-5; length: 14; D: NA; V: TRBV5-1; size: once; DNA: TGCGCCAGCAGCTTGGGACAGCTAAATCAGCCCCAGCATTTT; CDR3: CASSLGQLNQPQHF
J: TRBJ2-5; length: 14; D: NA; V: TRBV5-5; size: NA; DNA: TGTGCCAGCAGCGAAGTGGACTTTCTGGAGACCCAGTACTTC; CDR3: CASSEVDFLETQYF
J: TRBJ1-2; length: 12; D: NA; V: TRBV28; size: NA; DNA: TGTGCCAGCAGTTTAGGACAGTATGGCTACACCTTC; CDR3: CASSLGQYGYTF
J: TRBJ2-1; length: 13; D: NA; V: TRBV2; size: NA; DNA: TGTGCCAGCAGACAGGCTACAATAGATGAGCAGTTCTTC; CDR3: CASRQATIDEQFF
J: TRBJ1-6; length: 17; D: NA; V: TRBV7-9; size: NA; DNA: TGTGCCAGCAGCTTCTATACCTGGGGGGTCCGTAATTCACCCCTCCACTTT; CDR3: CASSFYTWGVRNSPLHF
J: TRBJ1-2; length: 13; D: NA; V: TRBV28; size: NA; DNA: TGTGCCAGCAGTGTACGAGGTGCTGATGGCTACACCTTC; CDR3: CASSVRGADGYTF
J: TRBJ2-2; length: 12; D: TRBD1; V: TRBV11-1; size: few; DNA: TGTGCCAGCAGCTTAGGACAGGGAGAGCTGTTTTTT; CDR3: CASSLGQGELFF
J: TRBJ2-7; length: 17; D: NA; V: TRBV7-8; size: once; DNA: TGTGCCAGCAGCCCAAAACCGACTAGTTACGGCCGTAACGAGCAGTACTTC; CDR3: CASSPKPTSYGRNEQYF
J: TRBJ1-1; length: 14; D: TRBD1; V: TRBV6-2/TRBV6-3; size: NA; DNA: TGTGCCAGCAGTTATTTTGGGGACAGGCTTCGGGCTTTCTTT; CDR3: CASSYFGDRLRAFF
J: TRBJ1-2; length: 17; D: NA; V: TRBV28; size: NA; DNA: TGTGCCAGCAGTTTAGCGGTTTTTCTCGAAGATAACTATGGCTACACCTTC; CDR3: CASSLAVFLEDNYGYTF
J: TRBJ2-7; length: 15; D: TRBD2; V: TRBV4-1; size: NA; DNA: TGCGCCAGCAGCCAAGTCCCGGGAGGGGCCTACGAGCAGTACTTC; CDR3: CASSQVPGGAYEQYF
J: TRBJ2-4; length: 17; D: NA; V: TRBV9; size: NA; DNA: TGTGCCAGCAGCGTAGGTCCAGGGCTAGGGGCCAAAAACATTCAGTACTTC; CDR3: CASSVGPGLGAKNIQYF
J: TRBJ2-1; length: 14; D: NA; V: TRBV7-9; size: NA; DNA: TGTGCCAGCAGCTCGCCGGTAGCTTACAATGAGCAGTTCTTC; CDR3: CASSSPVAYNEQFF
J: TRBJ1-1; length: 14; D: NA; V: TRBV7-9; size: NA; DNA: TGTGCCAGCAGCCAACGACGCGAGGACACTGAAGCTTTCTTT; CDR3: CASSQRREDTEAFF